The rows below give T cell receptor beta chains drawn from one sample of a study of shared clonotypes between healthy human individuals. The assay was immunoSEQ multiplex PCR, and TCRdb's table has in-frame clones only and misses some. Here the sample spans around 1,100,000 clones, roughly 80% being singletons. Sequencing was carried out using memory CD4+ T cells from PBMCs. The receptors here all came from a young man in good health. Some clones in this sample may be carry-over from other donors' samples. The CDR3 runs from the conserved cysteine through the conserved F or W. D genes are given only for firm matches. Only part of the rows carry a size: once, few, many, or a class if the clone is expanded.

CDR3 DNA: TGCGCCAGCAGCTTGGTGCTAGCGGGAGGATCGGGTGAGCAGTTCTTC
CDR3 protein: CASSLVLAGGSGEQFF
clone size: .
D gene: TRBD2
J gene: TRBJ2-1
V gene: TRBV5-1

CDR3 DNA: TGTGCCAGCAGCGCACAAGCGGGAAAGGCTCGAGAGACCCAGTACTTC
CDR3 protein: CASSAQAGKARETQYF
clone size: .
D gene: TRBD2
J gene: TRBJ2-5
V gene: TRBV7-8

CDR3 DNA: TGTGCCAGCAGCGTAGCGGGCGGAAACCGGGGTACTGAAGCTTTCTTT
CDR3 protein: CASSVAGGNRGTEAFF
clone size: .
D gene: .
J gene: TRBJ1-1
V gene: TRBV9

CDR3 DNA: TGCAGTGCTAGGATTGGTCAGCCCCAGCATTTT
CDR3 protein: CSARIGQPQHF
clone size: .
D gene: .
J gene: TRBJ1-5
V gene: TRBV20-1

CDR3 DNA: TGTGCCAGTCCCGCTCGGACTGAAGCCCCATCCTACAATGAGCAGTTCTTC
CDR3 protein: CASPARTEAPSYNEQFF
clone size: .
D gene: .
J gene: TRBJ2-1
V gene: TRBV28

CDR3 DNA: TGTGCCAGCAGGCGACAGGGGTCAAATGAAAAACTGTTTTTT
CDR3 protein: CASRRQGSNEKLFF
clone size: .
D gene: TRBD1
J gene: TRBJ1-4
V gene: TRBV27

CDR3 DNA: TGCGCCAGCAGCCTCGAGGCGAGGGCGAGCGAAGCTTTCTTT
CDR3 protein: CASSLEARASEAFF
clone size: .
D gene: .
J gene: TRBJ1-1
V gene: TRBV5-1

CDR3 DNA: TGTGCCAGCAGCTCTGTTGGCCAAGAGACCCAGTACTTC
CDR3 protein: CASSSVGQETQYF
clone size: .
D gene: .
J gene: TRBJ2-5
V gene: TRBV7-9

CDR3 DNA: TGTGCCAGCAGCTTATCCCGGGCAGGGGCCTATGGCTACACCTTC
CDR3 protein: CASSLSRAGAYGYTF
clone size: .
D gene: .
J gene: TRBJ1-2
V gene: TRBV7-2

CDR3 DNA: TGTGCCAGCAGCCAGAGCTCTGGAAACACCATATATTTT
CDR3 protein: CASSQSSGNTIYF
clone size: .
D gene: .
J gene: TRBJ1-3
V gene: TRBV6-5

CDR3 DNA: TGTGTTACTGGGGGGATAGGGGAAAAACTGTTTTTT
CDR3 protein: CVTGGIGEKLFF
clone size: .
D gene: .
J gene: TRBJ1-4
V gene: TRBV27

CDR3 DNA: TGTGCCAGCAGCTTCAAACCACAGGGGATAGCCAAAAACATTCAGTACTTC
CDR3 protein: CASSFKPQGIAKNIQYF
clone size: once
D gene: TRBD1
J gene: TRBJ2-4
V gene: TRBV5-6

CDR3 DNA: TGTGCCAGCAGTGGAGAACGGGACGGCTCCTACGAGCAGTACTTC
CDR3 protein: CASSGERDGSYEQYF
clone size: .
D gene: .
J gene: TRBJ2-7
V gene: TRBV2

CDR3 DNA: TGTGCCAGCAGTTTAAGTCAGGGTCCCTACGAGCAGTACTTC
CDR3 protein: CASSLSQGPYEQYF
clone size: few
D gene: .
J gene: TRBJ2-7
V gene: TRBV28

CDR3 DNA: TGTGCCAGCAGCCGCGCGGGCCTCGCGGGTAACACTGAAGCTTTCTTT
CDR3 protein: CASSRAGLAGNTEAFF
clone size: .
D gene: .
J gene: TRBJ1-1
V gene: TRBV11-1

CDR3 DNA: TGTGCCAGCAGCTCCCGCAGGCACTCCTACAATGAGCAGTTCTTC
CDR3 protein: CASSSRRHSYNEQFF
clone size: many
D gene: .
J gene: TRBJ2-1
V gene: TRBV5-4

CDR3 DNA: TGTGCCAGAGAGGGGCCTGGCACTGAAGCTTTCTTT
CDR3 protein: CAREGPGTEAFF
clone size: once
D gene: .
J gene: TRBJ1-1
V gene: TRBV7-9

CDR3 DNA: TGTGCCAGCAGCCACCTGACTAGCGGGATTTACAATGAGCAGTTCTTC
CDR3 protein: CASSHLTSGIYNEQFF
clone size: .
D gene: TRBD2
J gene: TRBJ2-1
V gene: TRBV5-6

CDR3 DNA: TGTGCCTGGTCCCGGGGAAGTGAAGCTTTCTTT
CDR3 protein: CAWSRGSEAFF
clone size: few
D gene: .
J gene: TRBJ1-1
V gene: TRBV30

CDR3 DNA: TGTGCTAGTGGTAACGCAGATGGTACGCAGTATTTT
CDR3 protein: CASGNADGTQYF
clone size: .
D gene: .
J gene: TRBJ2-3
V gene: TRBV12-5

CDR3 DNA: TGTGCCAGCAGCTTGGAGGGCCAGGGGGAGCTGTTTTTT
CDR3 protein: CASSLEGQGELFF
clone size: .
D gene: .
J gene: TRBJ2-2
V gene: TRBV5-6

CDR3 DNA: TGTGCCAGCAGCAGATCCAGACAGGGGACAGGGTGCACCGGGGAGCTGTTTTTT
CDR3 protein: CASSRSRQGTGCTGELFF
clone size: .
D gene: .
J gene: TRBJ2-2
V gene: TRBV21-1

CDR3 DNA: TGTGCCAGCAGCTTAGGGACAGGGAATAGCTACGAGCAGTACTTC
CDR3 protein: CASSLGTGNSYEQYF
clone size: once
D gene: TRBD1
J gene: TRBJ2-7
V gene: TRBV11-3

CDR3 DNA: TGCGCCAGCAGCCCCGGACGAGGGTATTATGGCTACACCTTC
CDR3 protein: CASSPGRGYYGYTF
clone size: .
D gene: .
J gene: TRBJ1-2
V gene: TRBV5-1

CDR3 DNA: TGCAGCGTATGGAGAGAGAGTGGCACAGATACGCAGTATTTT
CDR3 protein: CSVWRESGTDTQYF
clone size: .
D gene: .
J gene: TRBJ2-3
V gene: TRBV29-1

CDR3 DNA: TGTGCCAGCGGGACTTCAGATACGCAGTATTTT
CDR3 protein: CASGTSDTQYF
clone size: .
D gene: .
J gene: TRBJ2-3
V gene: TRBV7-3